Presented here are 8 T cell receptor beta chains from one specimen sequenced in a study of T cell responses to AZD1222 COVID-19 vaccine. Using immunoSEQ multiplex PCR, the repertoire was profiled, and TCRdb retains in-frame clones only, with some absent. The sample comprises about 140,000 clones, around 93% of which are singletons, and 3% to 4% rests with the top ten. The specimen comprised peripheral blood, sampled 28 days after the second AZD1222 dose. These receptors all come from an adult who received the AZD1222 COVID-19 vaccine.

The chain recombines TRBV10-3 with TRBJ1-5; TRBD1 might be the D (5 bases). Germline CDR1 ENHRY, CDR2 SYGVKD. V shed 6 bases and J shed 0 bases, with 12 bases lying between them. This CDR3 is 15 amino acids long. CDR3 coding DNA: TGTGCCATCAGACCGACAGAAGATAGCAATCAGCCCCAGCATTTT. This codes for CAIRPTEDSNQPQHF.

A single count supports this clone. V and J are TRBV5-1 and TRBJ2-2, with 10 positions matching TRBD2. J lost 0 bases, V lost 2 bases, and 10 bases had no gene match. Per the germline V gene, CDR1 is SGHRS and CDR2 is YFSETQ. The CDR3 spans 19 residues. CDR3 sequence: CASSFLWTSGTTNTGELFF. Written as DNA, the CDR3 is TGCGCCAGCAGCTTTCTGTGGACTAGCGGAACTACGAACACCGGGGAGCTGTTTTTT. Looking up the rest from reference TRBV5-1 and TRBJ2-2 gives the full variable domain: KAGVTQTPRYLIKTRGQQVTLSCSPISGHRSVSWYQQTPGQGLQFLFEYFSETQRNKGNFPGRFSGRQFSNSRSEMNVSTLELGDSALYLCASSFLWTSGTTNTGELFFGEGSRLTVL.

The chain couples TRBV6-2 or TRBV6-3 to TRBJ1-5; TRBD1 aligns across 7 bases. V shed 6 bases, J shed 5 bases, and the junction held 13 bases outside the gene matches. This CDR3 contains 16 residues. Germline V CDR1 and CDR2: MNHEY, SVGEGT. The CDR3 coding sequence is TGTGCCAGCAGCTCGTCCAGACAGGGCTGGGATCAGCCCCAGCATTTT. It translates to CASSSSRQGWDQPQHF.

This sequence joins TRBV29-1 and TRBJ1-4; a possible D gene is TRBD1 (6 bases). Trimming stripped 6 bases from V and 4 bases from J, with 9 bases between. The CDR3 spans 12 residues. Germline V gives CDR1 SQVTM, CDR2 ANQGSEA. Here the CDR3 DNA reads TGCAGCGTCCGGGGACATAATGAAAAACTGTTTTTT. Protein: CSVRGHNEKLFF. The full variable domain, its missing parts supplied by reference TRBV29-1 and TRBJ1-4, is SAVISQKPSRDICQRGTSLTIQCQVDSQVTMMFWYRQQPGQSLTLIATANQGSEATYESGFVIDKFPISRPNLTFSTLTVSNMSPEDSSIYLCSVRGHNEKLFFGSGTQLSVL.

The chain has TRBV4-3 and TRBJ1-1; perhaps TRBD1 as D (6 bases). V was cut by 0 bases and J by 11 bases, with 19 bases left in between. The length of the CDR3 is 15 residues. In germline, CDR1 is LGHNA, CDR2 YSLEER. As DNA, the CDR3 is TGCGCCAGCAGCCAAGATAGTTGGGGGGCCTGGGAGGCTTTCTTT. Its translation: CASSQDSWGAWEAFF.

The chain employs TRBV15 and TRBJ2-4; 11 bases map to TRBD2. V dropped 8 bases and J dropped 7; count of bases not matched to a gene: 16. There are 17 residues in the CDR3. Germline CDR1 reads LNHNV; CDR2 reads YYDKDF (reference sequence). The CDR3 sequence: CATQRRGSGRAYNIQYF. Here the CDR3 DNA reads TGTGCCACCCAAAGGAGGGGTAGCGGGAGGGCGTACAACATTCAGTACTTC. The full variable domain, in which reference TRBV15 and TRBJ2-4 provide the parts outside the CDR3, is DAMVIQNPRYQVTQFGKPVTLSCSQTLNHNVMYWYQQKSSQAPKLLFHYYDKDFNNEADTPDNFQSRRPNTSFCFLDIRSPGLGDTAMYLCATQRRGSGRAYNIQYFGAGTRLSVL.

J is TRBJ1-3 and V is TRBV5-4; D not certain. Germline assignment: CDR1 SGHNT and CDR2 YYREEE (reference sequence). The CDR3 is 16 residues long. V lost 4 bases and J lost 0, with 14 bases in between. The CDR3, as DNA: TGTGCCAGCAGCACGGACGCCGGTTACTCTGGAAACACCATATATTTT. Translating gives CASSTDAGYSGNTIYF.

The chain is built from TRBV10-3 and TRBJ2-2; tentative D call: TRBD2 (6 bases). V lost 9 bases and J lost 1, with 12 bases in between. There are 14 residues in the CDR3. Germline V CDR1 and CDR2: ENHRY, SYGVKD. The CDR3 is CAIGGTLNTGELFF. The CDR3 nucleotides are TGTGCCATTGGCGGGACTTTGAACACCGGGGAGCTGTTTTTT.